Listed below are T cell receptor beta chains from one sample, sequenced in a study of CD8 T cells in ankylosing spondylitis. TCRdb re-analysed the 5' RACE reads in MiXCR, keeping a single row per CDR3 protein. The sample holds 300,000 to 400,000 distinct CDR3 sequences, around 22% seen once. The specimen was blood, either unsorted or a sorted T cell fraction (not recorded which). Receptors originate from a male donor with ankylosing spondylitis. Each CDR3 is given with its conserved first and last residue. The D gene is left open where the match is weak. Some rows have no size entry. The others give once, few or many, or a class for an expanded clone.

j_gene,v_gene,abundance,d_gene,CDR3nt,CDR3aa
TRBJ1-2,TRBV10-3,few,-,TGTGCCTCCTCAGGGGATAGATATGGCTACACCTTC,CASSGDRYGYTF
TRBJ2-1,TRBV20-1,many,-,TGCAGTGCTAGGGGGAGGAAAGACAGATACAATGAGCAGTTCTTC,CSARGRKDRYNEQFF
TRBJ2-1,TRBV12-3/TRBV12-4,once,-,TGTGCCAGCAGTGCCCACGGTGGCTCCTACAATGAGCAGTTCTTC,CASSAHGGSYNEQFF
TRBJ2-2,TRBV2,few,-,TGTGCCAGCAGCTTAAATCAGGGATTTGAGACCGGGGAGCTGTTTTTT,CASSLNQGFETGELFF
TRBJ1-4,TRBV5-1,-,-,TGCGCCAGCAGACCCGGGACCTGGGGCGAAAAACTGTTTTTT,CASRPGTWGEKLFF
TRBJ1-2,TRBV9,-,TRBD1,TGTGCCAGCAGCTTATTGACAGGGATGAATGGCTACACCTTC,CASSLLTGMNGYTF
TRBJ2-1,TRBV29-1,-,-,TGCAGCGTTGAATCCCTTGGAGGCGATGAGCAGTTCTTC,CSVESLGGDEQFF
TRBJ2-5,TRBV11-2,-,-,TGTGCCAGCGGTCTAGACGGACAGTGGTACCAAGAGACCCAGTACTTC,CASGLDGQWYQETQYF
TRBJ1-1,TRBV28,-,-,TGTGCCAGCAGTTTTTCCACAGTACACACTGAAGCTTTCTTT,CASSFSTVHTEAFF
TRBJ1-2,TRBV3-1,-,TRBD1,TGTGCCAGCAGCCACCTAACAGGGGCGGGTGGCTACACCTTC,CASSHLTGAGGYTF
TRBJ2-5,TRBV28,few,-,TGTGCCAGCACCAAACTACGACATACTCAAGAGACCCAGTATTTC,CASTKLRHTQETQYF
TRBJ2-2,TRBV6-2/TRBV6-3,-,-,TGTGCCAGCAGGGCTCTAAGCGCCCGTCGAGGGGGAACGGACACCGGGGAGCTGTTTTTT,CASRALSARRGGTDTGELFF
TRBJ2-3,TRBV6-5,few,-,TGTGCCAGCAGTTACGGTGGCGGTTCTAGCACAGATACGCAGTATTTT,CASSYGGGSSTDTQYF
TRBJ2-5,TRBV12-3/TRBV12-4,few,-,TGTGCCAGCAGTTTAAGCGGGCCAGAGACCCAGTACTTC,CASSLSGPETQYF
TRBJ1-4,TRBV5-1,few,TRBD1,TGCGCCAGCAGCGCGGACAGGGCTGGTGAAAAACTGTTTTTT,CASSADRAGEKLFF
TRBJ1-4,TRBV7-2,-,-,TGTGCCAGCAGCTTAATAGCTAATGAAAAACTGTTTTTT,CASSLIANEKLFF
TRBJ1-4,TRBV29-1,many,-,TGCAGCGTTGCCGGAGATCGACAGTCTAATGAAAAACTGTTTTTT,CSVAGDRQSNEKLFF
TRBJ1-4,TRBV3-1,few,-,TGTGCCAGCAGCCAGGGCGGGGCCGAAAAACTGTTTTTT,CASSQGGAEKLFF
TRBJ2-1,TRBV14,-,-,TGTGCCAGCAGCCTACCAACGAGGGCTAGCGTGAGATGGAATGAGCAGTTCTTC,CASSLPTRASVRWNEQFF
TRBJ2-1,TRBV6-6,once,-,TGTGCCAGCAGCGGCGAGAAGGACAATGAGCAGTTCTTC,CASSGEKDNEQFF
TRBJ2-7,TRBV29-1,many,-,TGCAGCGTTGGGGACCTCTACGAGCAGTACTTC,CSVGDLYEQYF
TRBJ1-1,TRBV29-1,-,-,TGCAGCGTTGATCGGGAATATAGAGTTCGGGACGCTTTCTTT,CSVDREYRVRDAFF